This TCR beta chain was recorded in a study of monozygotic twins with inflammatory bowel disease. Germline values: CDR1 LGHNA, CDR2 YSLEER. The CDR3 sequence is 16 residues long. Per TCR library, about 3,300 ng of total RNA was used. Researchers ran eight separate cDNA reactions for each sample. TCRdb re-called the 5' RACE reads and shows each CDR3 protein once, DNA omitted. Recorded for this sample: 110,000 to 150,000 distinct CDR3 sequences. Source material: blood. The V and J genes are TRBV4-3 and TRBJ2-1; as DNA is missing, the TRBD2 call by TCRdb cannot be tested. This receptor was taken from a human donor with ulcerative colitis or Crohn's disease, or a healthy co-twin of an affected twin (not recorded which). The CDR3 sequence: CASSHSSGRGYNEQFF.